These 3 T cell receptor beta chains were all obtained from the same sample, sequenced in a study of T-cell memory formation after mild COVID-19. Using its own MiXCR run on the 5' RACE reads, TCRdb lists one record per CDR3 protein. Of about 400,000 distinct CDR3 sequences listed, more than 20% are singletons. Sequenced material: PBMCs or a T cell subset sorted from them (not recorded which). The receptors shown here come from an adult woman who had mild COVID-19 (a few samples of this study predate the infection). Cell type and time point are not known.

This clonotype has a handful of counts. The CDR3 loop reads CASSLVAGSVQYF. The CDR3 DNA sequence: TGTGCCAGCAGCTTAGTAGCAGGGTCGGTGCAGTACTTC. This chain connects TRBV7-8 to TRBJ2-7; weak D call: TRBD1 (5 bases). The CDR3 is 13 residues long. Germline V gives CDR1 SGHVS, CDR2 FQNEAQ. V lost 1 base, J lost 9 bases, and 13 bases lay in between.

The table lists this clonotype with a few counts. This chain connects TRBV12-3 or TRBV12-4 to TRBJ2-1; tentative D call: TRBD2 (5 bases). This CDR3 spans 18 amino acids. The germline V and J ends were trimmed by 1 base and 4 bases, with 20 bases remaining between them. CDR3 sequence: CASSLGGLGNSKYNEQFF. In nucleotides, the CDR3 is TGTGCCAGCAGTTTAGGTGGACTGGGCAACAGCAAATACAATGAGCAGTTCTTC.

The chain combines TRBV18 with TRBJ1-1; TRBD1 matches at 7 bases. Germline V CDR1 and CDR2: KGHSH, LQKENI. V gave up 3 bases and J gave up 0 bases; unmatched junction bases: 10. This CDR3 is built from 17 residues. CDR3 in amino acids: CASSPLARGALNTEAFF. CDR3 DNA sequence: TGTGCCAGCTCACCTCTGGCCAGGGGGGCCTTGAACACTGAAGCTTTCTTT.